This T cell receptor beta chain was identified during a study of cytomegalovirus exposure and HLA in healthy donors. Study-level background: The study's early data release held tens of millions of unique TCRs from HLA-typed donors. Overall study results and limits: There were a few CMV-associated chains whose specificity for CMV antigens was confirmed in vitro. High specificity and sensitivity for cytomegalovirus status were reported for the classifier.

Germline V CDR1 and CDR2: LNHDA, SQIVND (reference sequence). Trimming left V 7 bases short and J 5 bases short, with 9 bases between. This CDR3 is built from 12 residues. This clone was counted a few times. Antigen: not known. When sampled, the donors appeared nominally healthy, though they likely had unrecorded immune exposures. PCR was performed using 60 Vbeta and 13 Jbeta primers. Measured with immunoSEQ multiplex PCR; TCRdb has only the in-frame clones, and not every one. Of 40,000 to 55,000 clones in the sample, around 70% were seen once. The rearrangement joins TRBV19 to TRBJ2-1; TRBD1 is a possible D gene (6 bases). The TCR comes from a woman aged 50 to 60 in good health and CMV-seronegative. Material for sequencing was PBMCs. This chain's CDR3 is CASKDRNNEQFF. The CDR3 DNA follows: TGTGCCAGTAAGGACAGAAACAATGAGCAGTTCTTC.